Here is one TCR beta chain with its context. The target antigen is unknown. Some clones are missing from TCRdb's copy, which holds only in-frame ones; the method was immunoSEQ multiplex PCR. The sample holds about 94,000 clones, more than 70% seen once. This entry comes from a study of Ad26.COV2.S vaccination and SARS-CoV-2 variants. Germline V gene lookup returns CDR1 SGHTA and CDR2 FQGNSA. This CDR3 has 13 amino acids. V lost 1 base and J 7 bases, leaving 11 bases between the germline ends. Notes on the study in general: With respect to non-spike TCR breadth, vaccine and placebo recipients were similar. Relative to placebo recipients, vaccine recipients exhibited elevated spike-specific TCR breadth. TCR breadth and depth analyses may have underestimated total T cell responses.

The V and J genes are TRBV7-2 and TRBJ2-7, with TRBD2 as a possible D gene (5 bases). The sequencing here drew on peripheral blood, taken after recovery from COVID-19. This clonotype was obtained from a human donor who had recovered from COVID-19. CDR3 sequence (DNA): TGTGCCAGCAGCTTAGTTTTCACGGGGGAGCAGTACTTC. Its protein is CASSLVFTGEQYF.